One and the same sample provided the 8 T cell receptor beta chains below, sequenced in a study of a mutant IDH1 vaccine in newly diagnosed glioma. Documented time point: week 35, safety follow-up. A single vaccine dose contained 300 ug of mutant IDH1 20-mer peptide, and topical imiquimod was used with it. The repertoire was sequenced with immunoSEQ multiplex PCR; TCRdb's copy has only in-frame clones and lacks some. The data contain some 60,000 clones, about 90% of them singletons. Antigens for these TCRs are unknown. The sample consisted of PBMCs, taken from a glioma patient whose treatment included an IDH1 peptide vaccine. The receptor source for this set is a man in his forties with glioma.

This rearrangement joins TRBV14 to TRBJ2-7; no clear D. The CDR3 sequence is 11 residues long. V was clipped by 4 bases and J by 3 bases, with 4 bases between them. Looked up from germline, CDR1 is SGHDN and CDR2 is FVKESK. As DNA, the CDR3 is TGTGCCAGCAGCCTACTCTACGAGCAGTACTTC. This codes for CASSLLYEQYF. Using reference TRBV14 and TRBJ2-7 for the parts outside the CDR3, the full variable domain is EAGVTQFPSHSVIEKGQTVTLRCDPISGHDNLYWYRRVMGKEIKFLLHFVKESKQDESGMPNNRFLAERTGGTYSTLKVQPAELEDSGVYFCASSLLYEQYFGPGTRLTVT.

The V call is TRBV7-9, the J call TRBJ2-3; D may be TRBD2 (5 bases). Germline V gives CDR1 SEHNR, CDR2 FQNEAQ (reference sequence). V gave up 3 bases and J gave up 3 bases, with 13 bases separating them. The CDR3 has 15 residues. The chain's CDR3 is CASSLRRSQTDTQYF. Written as DNA, the CDR3 is TGTGCCAGCAGCTTGAGGAGGTCACAAACAGATACGCAGTATTTT.

The J gene is TRBJ2-4, the V gene TRBV5-4; the match to TRBD2 covers 10 bases. V lost 4 bases to trimming and J lost 8 bases; unmatched junction nucleotides: 9. The CDR3 is made up of 15 amino acids. Per germline, CDR1 SGHNT and CDR2 YYREEE (reference sequence). DNA for the CDR3: TGTGCCAGCAGCCGACTAGCGGGTGGGGGGGACATTCAGTACTTC. It translates to CASSRLAGGGDIQYF.

This clone was counted once. The gene calls are TRBV10-3 and TRBJ1-2; 8 bases match TRBD1. CDR1 is ENHRY and CDR2 is SYGVKD in the germline V gene. This CDR3 comprises 16 residues. J lost 0 bases, V lost 6 bases, and 9 bases had no gene match. Here the CDR3 reads CAISRTGYAANYGYTF. CDR3 DNA: TGTGCCATCAGCAGGACAGGGTACGCTGCTAACTATGGCTACACCTTC.

The chain is built from TRBV5-6 and TRBJ2-2; no reliable D call. Germline CDR1 and CDR2: SGHDT and YYEEEE. The V end was cut by 4 bases, the J end by 2 bases, with 15 bases between. The CDR3 loop spans 16 amino acids. DNA for the CDR3: TGTGCCAGCAGCCCCCTTTCGAGGTTAAACACCGGGGAGCTGTTTTTT. Translation: CASSPLSRLNTGELFF.

This clone has only a few counts. DNA for the CDR3: TGTGCCAGTAGTAGGGTCGGAAACACCATATATTTT. Its protein product is CASSRVGNTIYF. The rearrangement links TRBV19 to TRBJ1-3, with D unresolved. The CDR3 is 12 amino acids. The germline V gene encodes CDR1 LNHDA and CDR2 SQIVND (reference sequence). The V and J ends lost 4 bases and 4 bases respectively, with 5 bases between them.

A few counts support this clone. The chain carries TRBV19 and TRBJ2-2; 8 bases agree with TRBD2. There are 15 residues in the CDR3. V lost 7 bases, J lost 4 bases, and 8 bases stayed unmatched. The germline CDR1 and CDR2 sequences are LNHDA and SQIVND (reference sequence). Here the CDR3 reads CASKPGTRATGELFF. CDR3 sequence (DNA): TGTGCCAGTAAACCCGGGACTAGAGCCACCGGGGAGCTGTTTTTT.

V and J are TRBV19 and TRBJ1-5; the D is unclear. Germline V lookup: CDR1 LNHDA, CDR2 SQIVND (reference sequence). V lost 6 bases and J 6 bases, leaving 15 bases between the germline ends. The CDR3 is 14 residues long. The CDR3 protein is CASRPRSALQPQHF. For the CDR3, the DNA is TGTGCCAGTAGACCACGTAGTGCGCTTCAGCCCCAGCATTTT.